A selection of T cell receptor beta chains follows, all from one sample in a study of T-cell reconstitution after alpha-beta-depleted transplantation in children. TCRdb re-derived calls from the PCR reads in MiXCR, one entry per CDR3 protein. The sample includes 210,000 or so distinct CDR3 sequences, about 11% of them seen just once. Sequences were derived from PBMCs, sampled before TCRalphabeta/CD19-depleted stem cell transplant. Every receptor here comes from a child younger than two with acute myeloid leukemia, due to receive a stem cell transplant. Both conserved end residues are part of each CDR3. The D gene is left open where the match is weak. Rows give clone size only sometimes, using once, few, many, or a class for an expanded clone.

clone size: many
D gene: TRBD2
J gene: TRBJ2-2
V gene: TRBV9
CDR3 protein: CASSHGLAERGELFF
CDR3 DNA: TGTGCCAGCAGCCACGGACTAGCGGAAAGGGGGGAGCTGTTTTTT

clone size: .
D gene: .
J gene: TRBJ2-1
V gene: TRBV5-5
CDR3 protein: CASSLAPLDEQFF
CDR3 DNA: TGTGCCAGCAGCTTGGCCCCATTGGATGAGCAGTTCTTC

clone size: many
D gene: .
J gene: TRBJ1-4
V gene: TRBV29-1
CDR3 protein: CSVERGIEEKLFF
CDR3 DNA: TGCAGCGTTGAGAGAGGGATTGAAGAAAAACTGTTTTTT

clone size: many
D gene: .
J gene: TRBJ1-1
V gene: TRBV20-1
CDR3 protein: CSVGTMNTEAFF
CDR3 DNA: TGCAGTGTAGGGACTATGAACACTGAAGCTTTCTTT

clone size: many
D gene: .
J gene: TRBJ2-3
V gene: TRBV2
CDR3 protein: CASSPLADTQYF
CDR3 DNA: TGTGCCAGCAGTCCCTTGGCAGATACGCAGTATTTT

clone size: many
D gene: TRBD2
J gene: TRBJ2-2
V gene: TRBV27
CDR3 protein: CASRTSGRGELFF
CDR3 DNA: TGTGCCAGCAGGACTAGCGGGAGAGGGGAGCTGTTTTTT

clone size: many
D gene: .
J gene: TRBJ1-1
V gene: TRBV15
CDR3 protein: CATSRETGNTEAFF
CDR3 DNA: TGTGCCACCAGCAGAGAGACAGGGAACACTGAAGCTTTCTTT

clone size: few
D gene: .
J gene: TRBJ2-1
V gene: TRBV7-9
CDR3 protein: CASSWAASRVPNEQFF
CDR3 DNA: TGTGCCAGCAGCTGGGCAGCCTCCCGGGTCCCCAATGAGCAGTTCTTC

clone size: many
D gene: TRBD2
J gene: TRBJ2-7
V gene: TRBV12-3/TRBV12-4
CDR3 protein: CASSLGLAGTYEQYF
CDR3 DNA: TGTGCCAGCAGTTTGGGACTAGCGGGGACATACGAGCAGTACTTC

clone size: few
D gene: .
J gene: TRBJ1-5
V gene: TRBV21-1
CDR3 protein: CASSMKGGDQPQHF
CDR3 DNA: TGTGCCAGCAGCATGAAAGGGGGGGATCAGCCCCAGCATTTT

clone size: many
D gene: TRBD2
J gene: TRBJ2-1
V gene: TRBV27
CDR3 protein: CASSSLAGALGEQFF
CDR3 DNA: TGTGCCAGCAGTTCTCTAGCGGGAGCATTGGGTGAGCAGTTCTTC

clone size: many
D gene: .
J gene: TRBJ1-2
V gene: TRBV28
CDR3 protein: CASSFPGDYNYGYTF
CDR3 DNA: TGTGCCAGCAGTTTCCCGGGGGATTACAACTATGGCTACACCTTC

clone size: .
D gene: .
J gene: TRBJ2-7
V gene: TRBV30
CDR3 protein: CAWSVPGQRYEQYF
CDR3 DNA: TGTGCCTGGAGTGTACCGGGTCAGAGGTACGAGCAGTACTTC

clone size: .
D gene: .
J gene: TRBJ2-7
V gene: TRBV6-2/TRBV6-3
CDR3 protein: CASGGQIYEQYF
CDR3 DNA: TGTGCCAGCGGAGGACAGATCTACGAGCAGTACTTC

clone size: many
D gene: TRBD2
J gene: TRBJ2-3
V gene: TRBV5-1
CDR3 protein: CASSLPSGTPDTQYF
CDR3 DNA: TGCGCCAGCAGCTTGCCCAGCGGGACCCCAGATACGCAGTATTTT

clone size: many
D gene: .
J gene: TRBJ2-2
V gene: TRBV28
CDR3 protein: CASSPWTSLAGELFF
CDR3 DNA: TGTGCCAGCAGTCCTTGGACGTCCCTGGCCGGGGAGCTGTTTTTT

clone size: many
D gene: .
J gene: TRBJ2-7
V gene: TRBV5-1
CDR3 protein: CASSNTYEQYF
CDR3 DNA: TGCGCCAGCAGCAATACCTACGAGCAGTACTTC

clone size: many
D gene: TRBD1
J gene: TRBJ1-5
V gene: TRBV7-9
CDR3 protein: CASSPDRTYQPQHF
CDR3 DNA: TGTGCCAGCAGTCCGGACAGGACCTATCAGCCCCAGCATTTT

clone size: once
D gene: TRBD1
J gene: TRBJ1-4
V gene: TRBV18
CDR3 protein: CASSSETGFEKLFF
CDR3 DNA: TGTGCCAGCTCGTCCGAGACAGGGTTTGAAAAACTGTTTTTT

clone size: many
D gene: .
J gene: TRBJ2-5
V gene: TRBV4-1
CDR3 protein: CASSQAGAGAWETQYF
CDR3 DNA: TGCGCCAGCAGCCAAGCAGGGGCGGGGGCGTGGGAGACCCAGTACTTC

clone size: many
D gene: TRBD1
J gene: TRBJ1-4
V gene: TRBV7-2
CDR3 protein: CASSRQGLKLFF
CDR3 DNA: TGTGCCAGCAGCCGACAGGGTTTGAAACTGTTTTTT

clone size: many
D gene: TRBD1
J gene: TRBJ2-1
V gene: TRBV5-1
CDR3 protein: CASSLPGPGGYNEQFF
CDR3 DNA: TGCGCCAGCAGCTTGCCCGGGCCAGGGGGCTACAATGAGCAGTTCTTC

clone size: many
D gene: TRBD1
J gene: TRBJ1-2
V gene: TRBV5-1
CDR3 protein: CASSQGADGYTF
CDR3 DNA: TGCGCCAGCAGCCAGGGGGCTGATGGCTACACCTTC

clone size: many
D gene: TRBD2
J gene: TRBJ2-3
V gene: TRBV9
CDR3 protein: CASSVDGGGPGTDTQYF
CDR3 DNA: TGTGCCAGCAGCGTAGACGGGGGAGGGCCCGGCACAGATACGCAGTATTTT

clone size: many
D gene: TRBD2
J gene: TRBJ2-1
V gene: TRBV5-1
CDR3 protein: CASSLLGGTYNEQFF
CDR3 DNA: TGCGCCAGCAGCTTGTTGGGGGGGACCTACAATGAGCAGTTCTTC

clone size: many
D gene: .
J gene: TRBJ1-5
V gene: TRBV20-1
CDR3 protein: CSASPGTADSNQPQHF
CDR3 DNA: TGCAGTGCTAGTCCCGGGACGGCGGATAGCAATCAGCCCCAGCATTTT

clone size: few
D gene: .
J gene: TRBJ2-7
V gene: TRBV6-2/TRBV6-3
CDR3 protein: CASRRLSYEQYF
CDR3 DNA: TGTGCCAGCAGACGCCTAAGCTACGAGCAGTACTTC

clone size: many
D gene: .
J gene: TRBJ1-5
V gene: TRBV7-2
CDR3 protein: CASSFGGNQPQHF
CDR3 DNA: TGTGCCAGCAGCTTTGGGGGAAATCAGCCCCAGCATTTT

clone size: many
D gene: TRBD2
J gene: TRBJ2-1
V gene: TRBV12-3/TRBV12-4
CDR3 protein: CASSFGQAGTEFF
CDR3 DNA: TGTGCCAGCAGTTTTGGCCAAGCGGGAACGGAGTTCTTC

clone size: many
D gene: TRBD2
J gene: TRBJ2-3
V gene: TRBV11-3
CDR3 protein: CASALREPSGLAGTQYF
CDR3 DNA: TGTGCCAGTGCGTTGCGGGAGCCATCAGGATTGGCTGGCACGCAGTATTTT

clone size: .
D gene: .
J gene: TRBJ2-3
V gene: TRBV29-1
CDR3 protein: CSVPDGGTDTQYF
CDR3 DNA: TGCAGCGTTCCAGATGGGGGTACAGATACGCAGTATTTT

clone size: few
D gene: .
J gene: TRBJ1-4
V gene: TRBV12-3/TRBV12-4
CDR3 protein: CASSFREKLFF
CDR3 DNA: TGTGCCAGCAGTTTCCGTGAAAAACTGTTTTTT

clone size: few
D gene: TRBD2
J gene: TRBJ2-3
V gene: TRBV7-6
CDR3 protein: CASSSPGLAGLVRTDTQYF
CDR3 DNA: TGTGCCAGCAGCTCACCGGGACTAGCGGGACTGGTCCGCACAGATACGCAGTATTTT

clone size: many
D gene: TRBD1
J gene: TRBJ1-2
V gene: TRBV29-1
CDR3 protein: CSAPDRGTIYGYTF
CDR3 DNA: TGCAGCGCCCCTGACAGGGGGACCATCTATGGCTACACCTTC

clone size: many
D gene: .
J gene: TRBJ2-5
V gene: TRBV9
CDR3 protein: CASSADQETQYF
CDR3 DNA: TGTGCCAGCAGCGCGGACCAAGAGACCCAGTACTTC

clone size: many
D gene: TRBD2
J gene: TRBJ2-2
V gene: TRBV5-1
CDR3 protein: CASMDRGAGELFF
CDR3 DNA: TGCGCCAGCATGGACCGGGGGGCCGGGGAGCTGTTTTTT

clone size: few
D gene: .
J gene: TRBJ2-7
V gene: TRBV11-2
CDR3 protein: CASSSDFSGTYEQYF
CDR3 DNA: TGTGCCAGCAGCTCAGACTTCAGTGGTACCTACGAGCAGTACTTC

clone size: many
D gene: .
J gene: TRBJ2-7
V gene: TRBV5-1
CDR3 protein: CASSWNGPTYEQYF
CDR3 DNA: TGCGCCAGCAGCTGGAACGGACCGACCTACGAGCAGTACTTC

clone size: many
D gene: .
J gene: TRBJ2-7
V gene: TRBV10-3
CDR3 protein: CAISELLEGRSYEQYF
CDR3 DNA: TGTGCCATCAGTGAGCTCCTGGAGGGGCGCTCCTACGAGCAGTACTTC

clone size: many
D gene: TRBD2
J gene: TRBJ2-3
V gene: TRBV9
CDR3 protein: CASSVAGGLDTQYF
CDR3 DNA: TGTGCCAGCAGCGTGGCGGGAGGCCTAGATACGCAGTATTTT

clone size: many
D gene: .
J gene: TRBJ1-6
V gene: TRBV27
CDR3 protein: CASSLRPGLNNSPLHF
CDR3 DNA: TGTGCCAGCAGTTTACGCCCAGGCCTGAATAATTCACCCCTCCACTTT

clone size: once
D gene: .
J gene: TRBJ1-1
V gene: TRBV29-1
CDR3 protein: CSAAQMGLNTEAFF
CDR3 DNA: TGCAGCGCAGCCCAGATGGGGCTGAACACTGAAGCTTTCTTT

clone size: many
D gene: .
J gene: TRBJ1-2
V gene: TRBV20-1
CDR3 protein: CSASAGAGYGYTF
CDR3 DNA: TGCAGTGCGAGTGCGGGGGCTGGATATGGCTACACCTTC

clone size: many
D gene: .
J gene: TRBJ2-3
V gene: TRBV24-1
CDR3 protein: CATSDLQSWQYF
CDR3 DNA: TGTGCCACCAGTGATTTGCAGTCTTGGCAGTATTTT

clone size: few
D gene: .
J gene: TRBJ1-4
V gene: TRBV20-1
CDR3 protein: CSARVIMRAGREKLFF
CDR3 DNA: TGCAGTGCTAGAGTAATTATGCGGGCAGGGAGAGAAAAACTGTTTTTT

clone size: .
D gene: TRBD2
J gene: TRBJ2-5
V gene: TRBV9
CDR3 protein: CASSTRVAGGGETQYF
CDR3 DNA: TGTGCCAGCAGCACCCGGGTAGCGGGGGGTGGAGAGACCCAGTACTTC

clone size: few
D gene: TRBD2
J gene: TRBJ2-2
V gene: TRBV4-1
CDR3 protein: CASSQFFSGTSGRGAGELFF
CDR3 DNA: TGCGCCAGCAGCCAATTCTTCTCCGGGACTAGCGGCAGAGGAGCCGGGGAGCTGTTTTTT

clone size: many
D gene: TRBD2
J gene: TRBJ2-1
V gene: TRBV7-9
CDR3 protein: CASSNPYAGEVRGFF
CDR3 DNA: TGTGCCAGCAGCAACCCCTATGCGGGAGAGGTACGGGGGTTCTTC

clone size: .
D gene: .
J gene: TRBJ1-3
V gene: TRBV25-1
CDR3 protein: CASSAPFHSGNTIYF
CDR3 DNA: TGTGCCAGCAGTGCCCCGTTCCATTCTGGAAACACCATATATTTT

clone size: many
D gene: TRBD1
J gene: TRBJ2-7
V gene: TRBV20-1
CDR3 protein: CSATGQGYEQYF
CDR3 DNA: TGCAGTGCTACGGGACAGGGCTACGAGCAGTACTTC